The 5 T cell receptor beta chains below come from one sample, sequenced in a study of shared clonotypes between healthy human individuals. TCRdb's table, derived via immunoSEQ multiplex PCR, lists solely in-frame clones and lacks some. The table lists roughly 1,000,000 clones, approximately 80% of them singletons. Material: memory CD4+ T cells from PBMCs. Specified subset: CD45RA-negative fraction. These receptors originate from a man aged 18-30 years in good health. Some clones in this sample may be carry-over from other donors' samples.

Ten or more counts support this clone. The chain is built from TRBV9 and TRBJ2-3; D is unresolved. This CDR3 region has 15 residues. V dropped 0 bases and J dropped 4 bases, with 12 bases sitting between them. The germline gives CDR1 SGDLS, CDR2 YYNGEE. DNA for the CDR3: TGTGCCAGCAGCGTAGTGGGTCGGAGCCCAGATACGCAGTATTTT. As protein: CASSVVGRSPDTQYF. The whole variable domain, filled in from reference TRBV9 and TRBJ2-3, reads DSGVTQTPKHLITATGQRVTLRCSPRSGDLSVYWYQQSLDQGLQFLIQYYNGEERAKGNILERFSAQQFPDLHSELNLSSLELGDSALYFCASSVVGRSPDTQYFGPGTRLTVL.

This clone occurred many times. This CDR3 is also generated by other DNA sequences in the sample. The chain combines TRBV9 with TRBJ2-5; 11 bases match TRBD2. V gave up 2 bases and J gave up 4 bases; unmatched junction bases: 1. Germline loops: CDR1 SGDLS, CDR2 YYNGEE. This CDR3 contains 14 residues. CDR3 DNA sequence: TGTGCCAGCAGCGTCGGGACTAGCGGAGAGACCCAGTACTTC. This codes for CASSVGTSGETQYF.

J is TRBJ1-5 and V is TRBV2; tentatively, D is TRBD1 (5 bases). V dropped 6 bases and J dropped 1 base, with 10 bases sitting between them. From germline, CDR1 is SNHLY and CDR2 FYNNEI. The CDR3 is 14 residues long. DNA of the CDR3: TGTGCCAGCAGACGACGGGGCAGCAATCAGCCCCAGCATTTT. Translation: CASRRRGSNQPQHF. The full variable domain, in which reference TRBV2 and TRBJ1-5 provide the parts outside the CDR3, is EPEVTQTPSHQVTQMGQEVILRCVPISNHLYFYWYRQILGQKVEFLVSFYNNEISEKSEIFDDQFSVERPDGSNFTLKIRSTKLEDSAMYFCASRRRGSNQPQHFGDGTRLSIL.

The genes are TRBV29-1 and TRBJ1-1; D remains unclear. The ends were cut back, 7 bases at V and 1 base at J, with 13 bases in the middle. The germline gives CDR1 SQVTM, CDR2 ANQGSEA. The CDR3 has 13 residues. CDR3 sequence reads: CSALVRTNTEAFF. CDR3 sequence (DNA): TGCAGCGCCCTCGTGCGGACGAACACTGAAGCTTTCTTT.

As concerns this clone: Other nucleotide sequences in the sample specify the same CDR3. The V and J genes are TRBV12-5 and TRBJ2-5; D remains ambiguous. Per the germline V gene, CDR1 is LGHNT and CDR2 is FRNRAP. The CDR3 consists of 11 residues. The V and J ends lost 5 bases and 5 bases respectively, with 6 bases between them. For the CDR3, the DNA is TGTGCTAGTGGTCTCGGGGAGACCCAGTACTTC. Amino acids: CASGLGETQYF.